The 22 T cell receptor beta chains in this list originate from one sample, sequenced in a study of Ad26.COV2.S vaccination and SARS-CoV-2 variants. Treatment indicated: over 15 received Ad26.COV2.S at low or high dose, single or two shots; about five received placebo; per-sample allocation not given. At day 63 after the first vaccine or placebo injection, samples were drawn. Produced via immunoSEQ multiplex PCR; TCRdb's table is partial and in-frame only. The table includes 500,000 or so clones, 87% detected once. This sample comprised peripheral blood, obtained in a trial of Ad26.COV2.S vaccine versus placebo. The receptors were sampled from a person aged 18-60 years who received the Ad26.COV2.S COVID-19 vaccine or a placebo.

V is TRBV6-2 or TRBV6-3 and J is TRBJ1-5; TRBD1 matches at 10 bases. V shed 4 bases, J shed 0 bases, and the junction held 3 bases outside the gene matches. The CDR3 length is 16 residues. Germline CDR1 and CDR2: MNHEY and SVGEGT. CDR3 in amino acids: CASSFRTGGSNQPQHF. CDR3 sequence (DNA): TGTGCCAGCAGTTTCCGGACAGGGGGTAGCAATCAGCCCCAGCATTTT.

CDR3 in DNA: TGTGCCAGTAGTACGACTAGCGGGAGCCCCGGGGAGCTGTTTTTT. As protein: CASSTTSGSPGELFF. The gene calls are TRBV19 and TRBJ2-2; 12 positions agree with TRBD2. Germline lookup yields CDR1 LNHDA and CDR2 SQIVND (reference sequence). This CDR3 is 15 amino acids long. J was trimmed by 6 bases and V by 4 bases; bases with no gene match: 3. The full variable domain, completed using reference TRBV19 and TRBJ2-2, is DGGITQSPKYLFRKEGQNVTLSCEQNLNHDAMYWYRQDPGQGLRLIYYSQIVNDFQKGDIAEGYSVSREKKESFPLTVTSAQKNPTAFYLCASSTTSGSPGELFFGEGSRLTVL.

J is TRBJ2-2 and V is TRBV24-1; no definite D call. In germline, CDR1 is KGHDR, CDR2 SFDVKD. Trimming cost V 3 bases and J 8 bases, with 9 bases left between them. This CDR3 has 13 amino acids. The CDR3 DNA follows: TGTGCCACCAGTGATCCGAGGTGGGGGGAGCTGTTTTTT. Translation: CATSDPRWGELFF.

V is TRBV6-5 and J is TRBJ2-2; D is perhaps TRBD1 (6 bases). The CDR3 runs 15 residues. With 6 bases removed from V and 4 bases from J, the gap between germline ends came to 15 bases. Germline-derived CDR1 and CDR2 are MNHEY and SVGAGI. The CDR3 loop is CASRKQGGTTGELFF. The CDR3 coding sequence is TGTGCCAGCAGGAAACAGGGCGGAACCACCGGGGAGCTGTTTTTT.

The gene calls are TRBV10-2 and TRBJ2-3; a possible D gene is TRBD1 (5 bases). V shed 3 bases and J shed 0 bases, with 10 bases lying between them. From germline, CDR1 is WSHSY and CDR2 SAAADI. CDR3 length: 15 amino acids. The CDR3 sequence: CASSDGAPSTDTQYF. CDR3 sequence (DNA): TGCGCCAGCAGTGATGGGGCACCTAGCACAGATACGCAGTATTTT.

The gene calls are TRBV5-6 and TRBJ1-2; TRBD1 might be the D (6 bases). The CDR3 is 14 amino acids. V lost 0 bases, J lost 8 bases, and 14 bases lay in between. Germline V lookup: CDR1 SGHDT, CDR2 YYEEEE. DNA of the CDR3: TGTGCCAGCAGCTTGGCGGGGGCCCCAGGGGGCTACACCTTC. It specifies CASSLAGAPGGYTF.

The rearrangement joins TRBV11-3 to TRBJ2-7; a weak D match, TRBD2 (5 bases). The germline V gene encodes CDR1 SGHNT and CDR2 YENEEA. The germline V and J ends were trimmed by 5 bases and 5 bases, with 13 bases remaining between them. This CDR3 region has 13 residues. The CDR3 loop is CASSRPGNNEQYF. The CDR3 DNA reads TGTGCCAGCAGCCGCCCCGGGAACAACGAGCAGTACTTC.

This clone was counted a single time. This chain links TRBV2 with TRBJ2-2, with D perhaps given as TRBD1 or TRBD2 (5 bases each). The ends were cut back, 4 bases at V and 2 bases at J, with 17 bases in the middle. The CDR3 is made up of 17 amino acids. CDR1 SNHLY and CDR2 FYNNEI come from the germline V gene. The CDR3 spells CASSGDRTSFNTGELFF. The CDR3 DNA reads TGTGCCAGCAGTGGGGACCGGACGTCATTTAACACCGGGGAGCTGTTTTTT. Together with reference TRBV2 and TRBJ2-2, the CDR3 gives the full variable domain: EPEVTQTPSHQVTQMGQEVILRCVPISNHLYFYWYRQILGQKVEFLVSFYNNEISEKSEIFDDQFSVERPDGSNFTLKIRSTKLEDSAMYFCASSGDRTSFNTGELFFGEGSRLTVL.

V is TRBV4-2 and J is TRBJ2-2, with 9 positions matching TRBD2. The length of the CDR3 is 15 residues. V shed 4 bases, J shed 4 bases, and the junction held 4 bases outside the gene matches. Germline CDR1 reads LGHNA; CDR2 reads YNFKEQ. The CDR3 DNA reads TGTGCCAGCAGCCTCGGGACTAGCTTCACCGGGGAGCTGTTTTTT. It yields the protein CASSLGTSFTGELFF.

This rearrangement joins TRBV3-1 (or the pseudogene TRBV3-2) to TRBJ2-3; D may match TRBD1 or TRBD2 (5 bases each). CDR1 is LGHDT, CDR2 YNNKEL, per germline (reference sequence). V was trimmed by 0 bases and J by 1 base, leaving 17 bases between them. CDR3 length: 18 amino acids. The CDR3 loop reads CASSQDIGGVLGTDTQYF. The CDR3 DNA is TGTGCCAGCAGCCAAGATATTGGGGGAGTGCTAGGCACAGATACGCAGTATTTT.

This sequence joins TRBV25-1 and TRBJ2-7; D is possibly TRBD1 or TRBD2 (6 bases each). This CDR3 contains 12 residues. V shed 6 bases and J shed 6 bases, with 12 bases lying between them. Germline V lookup: CDR1 MGHDK, CDR2 SYGVNS. CDR3 sequence reads: CASSRLGGEQYF. The CDR3 DNA follows: TGTGCCAGCAGCCGACTAGGGGGCGAGCAGTACTTC.

This chain links TRBV30 with TRBJ1-4; 8 bases match TRBD1. There are 15 residues in the CDR3. From germline, CDR1 is GTSNPN and CDR2 SVGIG (reference sequence). The V and J ends lost 2 bases and 4 bases, in that order; junction bases with no gene match: 6. CDR3 sequence: CAWSHPGQDNEKLFF. CDR3 nucleotides: TGTGCCTGGAGTCACCCGGGACAGGATAATGAAAAACTGTTTTTT.

This rearrangement joins TRBV20-1 to TRBJ1-2; perhaps TRBD1 as D (5 bases). Germline CDR1 reads DFQATT; CDR2 reads SNEGSKA (reference sequence). Trimming shortened V by 1 base and J by 8 bases, and 8 bases separated the two germline ends. The CDR3 spans 11 residues. CDR3 sequence reads: CSARGGWGYTF. The CDR3 DNA reads TGCAGTGCTAGAGGGGGCTGGGGCTACACCTTC.

The genes are TRBV20-1 and TRBJ1-1; D gene ambiguous. Trimming removed 0 bases from V and 5 bases from J, with 4 bases in between. This CDR3 contains 11 residues. Germline V CDR1 and CDR2: DFQATT, SNEGSKA (reference sequence). CDR3 sequence: CSARDGTEAFF. In DNA form, the CDR3 reads TGCAGTGCTAGAGATGGGACTGAAGCTTTCTTT.

This chain uses TRBV5-4 with TRBJ2-3; D unresolved. V lost 4 bases and J 2 bases, leaving 8 bases between the germline ends. The CDR3 sequence is 13 residues long. CDR1 SGHNT and CDR2 YYREEE come from the germline V gene (reference sequence). The CDR3 DNA reads as TGTGCCAGCAGCAAGGAGAACACAGATACGCAGTATTTT. The encoded protein is CASSKENTDTQYF.

V gene TRBV5-1 combines with J gene TRBJ2-5; 7 nucleotides line up with TRBD1. The CDR3 loop spans 15 amino acids. The V segment lost 7 bases and the J segment 2 bases; nucleotides outside the gene matches: 11. Per the germline V gene, CDR1 is SGHRS and CDR2 is YFSETQ. CDR3 in amino acids: CASYPTPTGQETQYF. The CDR3 DNA is TGCGCCAGCTACCCCACCCCGACAGGGCAAGAGACCCAGTACTTC.

This clone has only a few counts. The rearrangement joins TRBV3-1 (or the pseudogene TRBV3-2) to TRBJ1-1; D is unresolved. Germline CDR1 reads LGHDT; CDR2 reads YNNKEL (reference sequence). V dropped 1 base and J dropped 4 bases, with 10 bases sitting between them. This CDR3 region has 14 residues. The DNA for the CDR3 is TGTGCCAGCAGCCAAGGGCTCGGCGGCACTGAAGCTTTCTTT. This sequence encodes CASSQGLGGTEAFF.

The rearrangement joins TRBV5-4 to TRBJ2-1; D is possibly TRBD1 or TRBD2 (5 bases each). Germline V gives CDR1 SGHNT, CDR2 YYREEE (reference sequence). This CDR3 is 14 amino acids long. Trimming stripped 3 bases from V and 5 bases from J, with 12 bases between. DNA of the CDR3: TGTGCCAGCAGCTCGGGGACGGTTAACAATGAGCAGTTCTTC. Protein: CASSSGTVNNEQFF.

This clone was observed once. The chain is built from TRBV5-4 and TRBJ2-7; 7 nucleotides match TRBD2. The CDR3 sequence is 15 residues long. Trimming took 0 bases from V and 1 from J; bases not matched to a gene: 4. Germline CDR1 reads SGHNT; CDR2 reads YYREEE (reference sequence). CDR3 in amino acids: CASSLGLADSYEQYF. The CDR3 nucleotides read TGTGCCAGCAGCTTGGGACTAGCCGATTCCTACGAGCAGTACTTC.

V gene TRBV7-2 combines with J gene TRBJ2-1; 9 positions match TRBD2. The CDR3 runs to 15 residues. V dropped 6 bases and J dropped 0; count of bases not matched to a gene: 3. Germline V gene data show CDR1 as SGHTA and CDR2 as FQGNSA. The CDR3 loop reads CASRVSGGSYNEQFF. CDR3 in DNA: TGTGCCAGCAGGGTTAGCGGGGGCTCCTACAATGAGCAGTTCTTC.

The chain has TRBV5-1 and TRBJ2-1, with 9 nucleotides matching TRBD1. Germline assignment: CDR1 SGHRS and CDR2 YFSETQ. Unmatched junction bases numbered 9, after V lost 4 bases and J lost 7 bases. This CDR3 has 15 residues. Here the CDR3 DNA reads TGCGCCAGCAGCGCCGGGGACAGGGAGTTAAATGAGCAGTTCTTC. Translated: CASSAGDRELNEQFF.

V usage is TRBV28 and J usage is TRBJ1-1; 8 nucleotides line up with TRBD1. Germline CDR1 MDHEN, CDR2 SYDVKM. This CDR3 spans 13 amino acids. The J segment lost 4 bases and the V segment lost 7 bases, leaving 5 bases of the junction unmatched. The CDR3 nucleotides are TGTGCCAGCAAAACAGGGGGGGCCACTGAAGCTTTCTTT. Translating gives CASKTGGATEAFF.